The entry that follows covers one TCR beta chain sequence. The germline CDR1 and CDR2 sequences are MNHEY and SMNVEV (reference sequence). This CDR3 has 13 amino acids. Trimming cost V 2 bases and J 6 bases, with 11 bases left between them. This sample was taken from a study of shared T cell receptors in the human thymus. Measured with immunoSEQ multiplex PCR; TCRdb has only the in-frame clones, and not every one. The profile covers hundreds of thousands of clones, with around nine tenths appearing a single time and over 0.008% taken by the ten largest. Separately, the same data were catalogued under a study of human thymus T cells. From that second work: Thymic resections from corrective heart surgery supplied the tissue. What appeared biased in thymic and blood repertoires was the usage of V and J genes.

This chain uses TRBV27 with TRBJ2-7; possibly TRBD2 for D (5 bases). This TCR was recovered from a boy under two years old with a congenital heart defect. The source material was thymocytes. CDR3 nucleotides: TGTGCCAGCAGTTTAGTTCCGGGGTCCGAGCAGTACTTC. Translation: CASSLVPGSEQYF.